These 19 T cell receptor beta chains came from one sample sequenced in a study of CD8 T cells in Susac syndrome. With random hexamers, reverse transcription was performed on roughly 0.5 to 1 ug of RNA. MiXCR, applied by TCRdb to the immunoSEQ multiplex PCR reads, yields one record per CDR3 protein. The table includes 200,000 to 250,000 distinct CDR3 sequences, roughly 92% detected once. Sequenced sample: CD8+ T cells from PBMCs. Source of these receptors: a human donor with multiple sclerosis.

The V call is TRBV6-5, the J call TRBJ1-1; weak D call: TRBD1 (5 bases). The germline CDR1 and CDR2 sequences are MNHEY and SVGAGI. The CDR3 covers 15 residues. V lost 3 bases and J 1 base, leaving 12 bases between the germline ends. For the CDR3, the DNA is TGTGCCAGCAGTTATTACGGAGGGACGAACACTGAAGCTTTCTTT. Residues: CASSYYGGTNTEAFF.

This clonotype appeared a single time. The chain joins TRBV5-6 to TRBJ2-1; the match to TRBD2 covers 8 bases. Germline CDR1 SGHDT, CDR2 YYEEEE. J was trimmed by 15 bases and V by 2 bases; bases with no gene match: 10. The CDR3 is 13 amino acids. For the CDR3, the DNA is TGTGCCAGCAGCTTTGGAGCGGGAGTTGTTGCGTTCTTC. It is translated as CASSFGAGVVAFF.

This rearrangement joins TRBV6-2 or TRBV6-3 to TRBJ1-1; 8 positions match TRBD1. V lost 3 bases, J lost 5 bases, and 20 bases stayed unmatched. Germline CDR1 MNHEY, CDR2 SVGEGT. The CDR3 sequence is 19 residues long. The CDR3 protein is CASSYNSETGAFRGTEAFF. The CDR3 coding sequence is TGTGCCAGCAGTTATAATTCCGAGACAGGGGCGTTTCGAGGAACTGAAGCTTTCTTT.

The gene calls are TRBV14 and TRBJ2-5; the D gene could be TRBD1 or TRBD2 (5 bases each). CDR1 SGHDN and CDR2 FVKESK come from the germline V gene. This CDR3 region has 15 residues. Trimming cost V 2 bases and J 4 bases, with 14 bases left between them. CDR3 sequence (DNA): TGTGCCAGCAGCCAACTCCGGGACCCCGGAGAGACCCAGTACTTC. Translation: CASSQLRDPGETQYF.

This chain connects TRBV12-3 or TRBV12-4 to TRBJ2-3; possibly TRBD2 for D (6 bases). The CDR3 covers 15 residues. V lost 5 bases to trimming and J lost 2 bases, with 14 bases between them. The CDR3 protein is CASSQAGAATDTQYF. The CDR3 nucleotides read TGTGCCAGCAGTCAAGCGGGCGCTGCCACAGATACGCAGTATTTT.

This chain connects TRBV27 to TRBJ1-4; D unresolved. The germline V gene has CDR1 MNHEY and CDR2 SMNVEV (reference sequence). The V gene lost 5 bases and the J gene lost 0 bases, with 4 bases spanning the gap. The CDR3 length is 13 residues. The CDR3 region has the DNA TGTGCCAGCAGTCTTGCAACTAATGAAAAACTGTTTTTT. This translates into CASSLATNEKLFF.

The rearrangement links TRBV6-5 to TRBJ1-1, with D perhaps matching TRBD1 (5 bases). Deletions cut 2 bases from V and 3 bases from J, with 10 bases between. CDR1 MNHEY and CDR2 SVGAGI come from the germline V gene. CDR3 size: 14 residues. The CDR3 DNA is TGTGCCAGCAGTTACGGGGTACAGGACACTGAAGCTTTCTTT. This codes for CASSYGVQDTEAFF.

For the CDR3, the DNA is TGTGCCAGCAGTACTAGCGGGAGCGGCACAGATACGCAGTATTTT. Amino acid sequence: CASSTSGSGTDTQYF. The genes are TRBV6-6 and TRBJ2-3; 11 bases agree with TRBD2. Germline V gives CDR1 MNHNY, CDR2 SVGAGI (reference sequence). V shed 5 bases, J shed 1 base, and the junction held 2 bases outside the gene matches. The CDR3 contains 15 residues.

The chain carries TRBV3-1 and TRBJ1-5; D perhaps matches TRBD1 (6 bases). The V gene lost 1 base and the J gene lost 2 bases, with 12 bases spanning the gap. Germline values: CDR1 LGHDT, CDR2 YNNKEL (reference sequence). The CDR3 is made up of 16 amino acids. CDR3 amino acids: CASSQGMAGGNQPQHF. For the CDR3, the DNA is TGTGCCAGCAGCCAAGGAATGGCAGGGGGCAATCAGCCCCAGCATTTT. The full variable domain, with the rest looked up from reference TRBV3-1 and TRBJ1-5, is DTAVSQTPKYLVTQMGNDKSIKCEQNLGHDTMYWYKQDSKKFLKIMFSYNNKELIINETVPNRFSPKSPDKAHLNLHINSLELGDSAVYFCASSQGMAGGNQPQHFGDGTRLSIL.

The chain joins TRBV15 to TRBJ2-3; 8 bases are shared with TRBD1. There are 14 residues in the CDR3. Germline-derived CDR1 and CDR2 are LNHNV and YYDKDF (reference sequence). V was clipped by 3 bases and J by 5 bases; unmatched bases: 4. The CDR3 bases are TGTGCCACCAGCAGTGGACAGGGCGGAGATACGCAGTATTTT. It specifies CATSSGQGGDTQYF. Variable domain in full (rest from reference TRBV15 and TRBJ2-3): DAMVIQNPRYQVTQFGKPVTLSCSQTLNHNVMYWYQQKSSQAPKLLFHYYDKDFNNEADTPDNFQSRRPNTSFCFLDIRSPGLGDTAMYLCATSSGQGGDTQYFGPGTRLTVL.

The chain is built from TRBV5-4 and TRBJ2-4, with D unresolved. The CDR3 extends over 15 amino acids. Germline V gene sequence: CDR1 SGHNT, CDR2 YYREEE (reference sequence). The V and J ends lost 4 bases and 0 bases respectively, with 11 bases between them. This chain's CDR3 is CASSTGSLAKNIQYF. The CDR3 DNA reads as TGTGCCAGCAGCACCGGCAGCCTAGCCAAAAACATTCAGTACTTC.

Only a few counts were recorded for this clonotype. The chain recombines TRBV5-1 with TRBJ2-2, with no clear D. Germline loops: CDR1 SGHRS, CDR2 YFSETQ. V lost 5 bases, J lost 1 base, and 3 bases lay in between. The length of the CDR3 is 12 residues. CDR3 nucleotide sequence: TGCGCCAGCAGGGGGAACACCGGGGAGCTGTTTTTT. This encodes CASRGNTGELFF.

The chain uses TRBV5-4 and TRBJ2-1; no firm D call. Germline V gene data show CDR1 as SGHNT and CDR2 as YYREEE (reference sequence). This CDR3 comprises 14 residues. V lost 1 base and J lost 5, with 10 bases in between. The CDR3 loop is CASSLPDDDNEQFF. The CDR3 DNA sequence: TGTGCCAGCAGCTTGCCGGACGACGACAATGAGCAGTTCTTC. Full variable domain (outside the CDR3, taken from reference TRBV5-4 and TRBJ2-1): ETGVTQSPTHLIKTRGQQVTLRCSSQSGHNTVSWYQQALGQGPQFIFQYYREEENGRGNFPPRFSGLQFPNYSSELNVNALELDDSALYLCASSLPDDDNEQFFGPGTRLTVL.

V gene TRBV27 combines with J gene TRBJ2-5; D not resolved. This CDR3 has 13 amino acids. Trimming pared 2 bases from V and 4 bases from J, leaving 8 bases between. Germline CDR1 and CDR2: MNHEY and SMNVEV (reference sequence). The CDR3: CASSLAAAETQYF. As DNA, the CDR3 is TGTGCCAGCAGTTTAGCGGCAGCAGAGACCCAGTACTTC.

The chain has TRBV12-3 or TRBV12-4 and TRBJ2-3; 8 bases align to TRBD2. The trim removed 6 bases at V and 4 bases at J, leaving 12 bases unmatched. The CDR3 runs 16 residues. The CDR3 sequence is CASRRSGSLGADTQYF. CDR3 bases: TGTGCCAGCAGACGGAGCGGGAGTCTCGGCGCAGATACGCAGTATTTT.

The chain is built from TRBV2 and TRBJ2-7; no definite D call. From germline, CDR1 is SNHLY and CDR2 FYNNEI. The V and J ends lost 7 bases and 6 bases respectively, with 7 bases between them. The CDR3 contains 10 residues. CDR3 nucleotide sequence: TGTGCCAGCAAAAGGGCCGAGCAGTACTTC. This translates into CASKRAEQYF.

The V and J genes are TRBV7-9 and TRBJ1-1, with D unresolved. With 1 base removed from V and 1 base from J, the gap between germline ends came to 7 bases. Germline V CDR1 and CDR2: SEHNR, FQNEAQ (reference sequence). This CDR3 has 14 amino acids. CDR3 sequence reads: CASSLDSRNTEAFF. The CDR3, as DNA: TGTGCCAGCAGCTTAGATTCTAGGAACACTGAAGCTTTCTTT.

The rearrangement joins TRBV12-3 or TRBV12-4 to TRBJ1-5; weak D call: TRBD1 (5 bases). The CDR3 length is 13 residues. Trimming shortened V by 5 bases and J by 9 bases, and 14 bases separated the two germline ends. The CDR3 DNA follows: TGTGCCAGCAGTCCCAGGGAAGACGGGCCCCAGCATTTT. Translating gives CASSPREDGPQHF.

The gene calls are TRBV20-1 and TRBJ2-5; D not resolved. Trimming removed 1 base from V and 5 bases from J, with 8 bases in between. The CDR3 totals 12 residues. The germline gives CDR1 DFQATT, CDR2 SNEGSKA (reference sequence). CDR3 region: CSARAPRETQYF. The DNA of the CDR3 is TGCAGTGCTAGAGCCCCAAGGGAGACCCAGTACTTC.